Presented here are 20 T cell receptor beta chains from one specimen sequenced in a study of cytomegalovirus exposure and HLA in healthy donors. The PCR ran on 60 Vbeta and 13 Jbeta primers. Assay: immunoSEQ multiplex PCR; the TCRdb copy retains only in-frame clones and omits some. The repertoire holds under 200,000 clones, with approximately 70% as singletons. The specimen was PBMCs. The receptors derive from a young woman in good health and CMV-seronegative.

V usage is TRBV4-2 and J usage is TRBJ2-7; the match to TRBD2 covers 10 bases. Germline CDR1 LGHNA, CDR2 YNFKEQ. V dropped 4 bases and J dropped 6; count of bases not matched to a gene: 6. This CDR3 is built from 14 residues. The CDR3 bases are TGTGCCAGCAGCCCTCGGGGGACTAGCGTCGAGCAGTACTTC. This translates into CASSPRGTSVEQYF.

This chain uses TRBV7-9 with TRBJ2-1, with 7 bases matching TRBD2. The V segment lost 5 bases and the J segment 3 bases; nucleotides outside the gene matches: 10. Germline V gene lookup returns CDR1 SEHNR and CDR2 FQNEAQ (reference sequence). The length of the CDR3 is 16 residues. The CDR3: CASSPRLAEVYNEQFF. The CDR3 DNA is TGTGCCAGCAGCCCAAGACTAGCCGAGGTCTACAATGAGCAGTTCTTC.

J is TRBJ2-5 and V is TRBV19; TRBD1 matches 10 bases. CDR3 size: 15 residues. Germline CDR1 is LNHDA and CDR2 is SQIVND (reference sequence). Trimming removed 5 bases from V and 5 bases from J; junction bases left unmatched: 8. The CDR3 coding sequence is TGTGCCAGTAGTTTCCCGACAGGGGGCGTGGAGACCCAGTACTTC. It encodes CASSFPTGGVETQYF.

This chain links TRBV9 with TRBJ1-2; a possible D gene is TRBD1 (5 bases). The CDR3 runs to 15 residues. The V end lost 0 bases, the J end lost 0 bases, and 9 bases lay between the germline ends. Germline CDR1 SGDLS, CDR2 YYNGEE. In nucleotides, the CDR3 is TGTGCCAGCAGCGTAGAGGGCAGGGCTAACTATGGCTACACCTTC. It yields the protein CASSVEGRANYGYTF.

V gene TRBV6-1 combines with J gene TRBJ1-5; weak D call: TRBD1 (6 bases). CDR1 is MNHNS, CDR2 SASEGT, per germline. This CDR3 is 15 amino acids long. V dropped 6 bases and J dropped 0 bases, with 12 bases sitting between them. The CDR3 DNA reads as TGTGCCAGCAGAGTATCAGGGGATAGCAATCAGCCCCAGCATTTT. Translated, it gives CASRVSGDSNQPQHF.

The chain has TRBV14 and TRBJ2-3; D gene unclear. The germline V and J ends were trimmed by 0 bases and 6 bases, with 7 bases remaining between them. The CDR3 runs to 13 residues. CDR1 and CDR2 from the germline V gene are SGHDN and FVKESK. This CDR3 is CASSQDLRDTQYF. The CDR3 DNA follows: TGTGCCAGCAGCCAAGATCTTCGGGATACGCAGTATTTT.

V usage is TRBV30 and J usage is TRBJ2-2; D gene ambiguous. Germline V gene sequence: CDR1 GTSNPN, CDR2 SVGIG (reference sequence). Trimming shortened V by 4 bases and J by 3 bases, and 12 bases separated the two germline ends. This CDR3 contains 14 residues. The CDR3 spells CAWTMKTDTGELFF. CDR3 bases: TGTGCCTGGACCATGAAAACTGACACCGGGGAGCTGTTTTTT.

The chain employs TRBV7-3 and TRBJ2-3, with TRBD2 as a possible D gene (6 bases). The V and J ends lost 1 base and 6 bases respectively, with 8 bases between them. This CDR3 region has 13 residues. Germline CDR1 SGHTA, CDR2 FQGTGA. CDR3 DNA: TGTGCCAGCAGCTTAAATCGGGAGGATACGCAGTATTTT. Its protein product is CASSLNREDTQYF.

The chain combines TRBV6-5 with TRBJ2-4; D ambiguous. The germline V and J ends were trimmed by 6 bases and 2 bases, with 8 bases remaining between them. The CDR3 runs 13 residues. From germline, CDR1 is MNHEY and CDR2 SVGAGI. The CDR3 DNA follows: TGTGCCAGCAGCCAGAACACCAAAAACATTCAGTACTTC. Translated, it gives CASSQNTKNIQYF.

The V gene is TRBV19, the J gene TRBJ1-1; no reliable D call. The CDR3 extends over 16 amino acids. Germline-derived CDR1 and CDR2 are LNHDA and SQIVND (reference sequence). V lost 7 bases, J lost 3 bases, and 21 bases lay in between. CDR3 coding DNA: TGTGCCAGTACCCAGTGGGCTTCGGGGTGGGACACTGAAGCTTTCTTT. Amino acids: CASTQWASGWDTEAFF.

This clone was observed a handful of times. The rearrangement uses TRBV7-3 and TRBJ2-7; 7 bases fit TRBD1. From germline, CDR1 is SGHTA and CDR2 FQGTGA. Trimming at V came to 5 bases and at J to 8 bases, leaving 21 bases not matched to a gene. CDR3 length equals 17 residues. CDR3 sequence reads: CASSPLFFLGQDGKQYF. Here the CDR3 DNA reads TGTGCCAGCAGCCCGCTATTTTTCCTAGGACAGGATGGTAAGCAGTACTTC.

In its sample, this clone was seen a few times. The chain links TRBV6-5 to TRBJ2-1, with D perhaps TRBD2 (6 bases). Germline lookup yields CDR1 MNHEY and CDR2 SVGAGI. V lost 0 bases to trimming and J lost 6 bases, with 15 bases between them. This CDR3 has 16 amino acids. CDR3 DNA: TGTGCCAGCAGTTACTCGCAGGTAGCGGACCTCAATGAGCAGTTCTTC. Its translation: CASSYSQVADLNEQFF.

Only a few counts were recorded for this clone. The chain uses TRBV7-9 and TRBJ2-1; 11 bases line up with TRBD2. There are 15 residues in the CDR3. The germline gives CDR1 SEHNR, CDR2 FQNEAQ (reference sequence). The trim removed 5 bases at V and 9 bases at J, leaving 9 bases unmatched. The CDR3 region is CASSKSTSGTSEQFF. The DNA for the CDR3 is TGTGCCAGCAGCAAATCGACTAGCGGGACAAGTGAGCAGTTCTTC.

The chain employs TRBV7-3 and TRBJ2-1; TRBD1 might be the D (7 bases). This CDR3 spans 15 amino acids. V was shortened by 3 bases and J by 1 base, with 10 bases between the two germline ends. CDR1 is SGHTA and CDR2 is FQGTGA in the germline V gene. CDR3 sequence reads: CASSFSGGSYNEQFF. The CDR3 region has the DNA TGTGCCAGCAGCTTTTCAGGGGGGTCCTACAATGAGCAGTTCTTC.

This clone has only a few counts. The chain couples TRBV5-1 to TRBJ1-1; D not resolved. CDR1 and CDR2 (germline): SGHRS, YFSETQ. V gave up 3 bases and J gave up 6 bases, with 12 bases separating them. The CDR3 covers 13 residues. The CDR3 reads CASSSVAGAEAFF. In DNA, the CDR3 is TGCGCCAGCAGCTCCGTGGCGGGTGCTGAAGCTTTCTTT.

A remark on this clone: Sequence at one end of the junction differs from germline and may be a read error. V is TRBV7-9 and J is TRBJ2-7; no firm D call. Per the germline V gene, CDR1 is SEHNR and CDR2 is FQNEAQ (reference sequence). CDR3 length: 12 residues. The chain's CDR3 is CSSSLSFYEQYF. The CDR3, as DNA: TGTTCCAGCAGCTTGTCTTTTTACGAGCAGTACTTC. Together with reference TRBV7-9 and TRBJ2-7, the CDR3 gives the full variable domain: DTGVSQNPRHKITKRGQNVTFRCDPISEHNRLYWYRQTLGQGPEFLTYFQNEAQLEKSRLLSDRFSAERPKGSFSTLEIQRTEQGDSAMYLCSSSLSFYEQYFGPGTRLTVT.

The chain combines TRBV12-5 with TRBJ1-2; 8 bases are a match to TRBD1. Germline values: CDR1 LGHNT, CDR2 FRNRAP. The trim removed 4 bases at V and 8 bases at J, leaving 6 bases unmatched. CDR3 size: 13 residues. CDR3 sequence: CASGYQGAHGYTF. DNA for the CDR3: TGTGCTAGTGGTTACCAGGGGGCGCACGGCTACACCTTC.

Written as DNA, the CDR3 is TGCGCCAGCAGCCGAGGACTGACCGTCAGGGAGCAGTTCTTC. Translating it yields CASSRGLTVREQFF. The rearrangement links TRBV4-3 to TRBJ2-1; D is perhaps TRBD2 (5 bases). The germline V and J ends were trimmed by 4 bases and 10 bases, with 17 bases remaining between them. CDR1 and CDR2 from the germline V gene are LGHNA and YSLEER. The CDR3 has 14 amino acids.

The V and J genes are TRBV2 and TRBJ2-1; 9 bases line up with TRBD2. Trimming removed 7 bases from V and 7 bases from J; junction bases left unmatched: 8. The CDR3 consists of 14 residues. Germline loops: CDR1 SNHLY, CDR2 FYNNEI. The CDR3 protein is CASTGTSRRNEQFF. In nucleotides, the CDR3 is TGTGCCAGCACCGGGACTAGCCGGAGGAATGAGCAGTTCTTC.

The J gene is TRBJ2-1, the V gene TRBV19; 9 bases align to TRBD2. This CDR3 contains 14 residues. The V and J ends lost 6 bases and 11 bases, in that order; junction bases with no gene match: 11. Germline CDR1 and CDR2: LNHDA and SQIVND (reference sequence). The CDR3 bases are TGTGCCAGTAGGCTGGGCGGCGGGAGGGCCCAGCAGTTCTTC. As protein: CASRLGGGRAQQFF.